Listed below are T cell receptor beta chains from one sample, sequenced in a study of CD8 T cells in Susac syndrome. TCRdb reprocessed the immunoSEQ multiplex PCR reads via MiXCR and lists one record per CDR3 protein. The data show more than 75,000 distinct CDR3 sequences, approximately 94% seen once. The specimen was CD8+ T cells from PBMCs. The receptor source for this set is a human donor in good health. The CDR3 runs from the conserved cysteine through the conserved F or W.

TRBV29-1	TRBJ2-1	CSVYPGLYNEQFF
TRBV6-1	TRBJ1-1	CASSFGQGITEAFF
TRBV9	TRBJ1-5	CASSVGGYSNQPQHF
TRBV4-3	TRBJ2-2	CASSQDLGANTGELFF
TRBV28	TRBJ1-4	CASSLGRGNEKLFF
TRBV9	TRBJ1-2	CASQDRVEGYTF
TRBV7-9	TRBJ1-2	CASSLDRGLATGYTF
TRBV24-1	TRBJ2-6	CATSEDRGSGANVLTF
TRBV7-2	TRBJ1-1	CASSTQGSEAFF
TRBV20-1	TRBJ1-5	CSAAEMGQPQHF
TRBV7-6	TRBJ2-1	CASSLDASGSDNEQFF
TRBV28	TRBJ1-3	CASSTHRSSGNTIYF
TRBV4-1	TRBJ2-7	CASSQEQGPLYEQYF
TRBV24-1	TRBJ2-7	CATSRTGSAYEQYF
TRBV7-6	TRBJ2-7	CASSPEGPGYEQYF
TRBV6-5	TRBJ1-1	CASSYKGLGEAFF
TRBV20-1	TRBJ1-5	CSARGLGQGQSAGPQHF
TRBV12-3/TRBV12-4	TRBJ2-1	CASSPLVTEQFF
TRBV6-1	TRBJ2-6	CASSQRDSGANVLTF
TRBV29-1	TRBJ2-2	CSVWKDRGRGGELFF
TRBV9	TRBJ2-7	CASSVADSYEQYF
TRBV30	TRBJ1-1	CAGDPLGVEGIGGFTEAFF
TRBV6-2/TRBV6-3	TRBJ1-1	CASSSWGQPNTEAFF
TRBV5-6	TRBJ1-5	CASSLEENQPQHF
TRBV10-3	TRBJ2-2	CAIPGGANTGELFF
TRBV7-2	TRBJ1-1	CASSHSGTEMNTEAFF
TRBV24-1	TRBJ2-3	CATSEGGNTQYF
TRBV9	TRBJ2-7	CASSVGTENYEQYF
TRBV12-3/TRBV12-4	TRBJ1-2	CASSFYREGGYTF
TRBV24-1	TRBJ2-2	CATSDLPGLTGELFF
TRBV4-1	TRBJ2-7	CASSQDSYEQYF
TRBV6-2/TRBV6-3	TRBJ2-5	CASSLTSGQETQYF
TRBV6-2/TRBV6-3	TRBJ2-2	CASSYTPGELFF
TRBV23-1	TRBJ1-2	CASSQRKGCRNYGYTF
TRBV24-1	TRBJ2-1	CATSDLGRGMEGNEQFF
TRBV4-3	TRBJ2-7	CASSQVRDLSYEQYF
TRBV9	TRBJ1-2	CASSAQLGQDINYYGYTF